This T cell receptor (beta chain) was recovered during a study of shared clonotypes between healthy human individuals. Study background: A donor's plate count was three for CD4 naive and three for CD4 memory; CD8 naive had two and CD8 memory one.

As for this clone: Antigen specificity is unknown.

For sorted subsets, 200 ng DNA per replicate equaled 30,000 or so T cell genomes. Clones were read by immunoSEQ multiplex PCR, and TCRdb kept only the in-frame ones, dropping some. The sample has around 510,000 clones; about 96% are singletons. This CDR3 contains 16 residues. CDR1 and CDR2 from the germline V gene are SGHRS and YFSETQ. V was shortened by 3 bases and J by 3 bases, with 17 bases between the two germline ends. Study-wide points: Sequencing depth was a factor that was expected to affect clonotype sharing among donors.

This TCR was recovered from a woman aged 25 to 45 in good health. Sequencing was done on a sample of naive CD4+ T cells sorted from blood. Subset here: CD45RA+ positively selected. The rearrangement uses TRBV5-1 and TRBJ2-3; D assignment may be TRBD1 or TRBD2 (5 bases each). The CDR3 spells CASSWGGGTGTDTQYF. CDR3 bases: TGCGCCAGCAGCTGGGGCGGTGGGACGGGGACAGATACGCAGTATTTT.